A selection of T cell receptor beta chains follows, all from one sample in a study of blood T cell repertoires in COVID-19. TCRdb's table, derived via immunoSEQ multiplex PCR, lists solely in-frame clones and lacks some. The profile covers 120,000 to 150,000 clones, with roughly 90% appearing a single time and 0.95% to 1.5% taken by the ten largest. Material for sequencing was PBMCs or T cells enriched from blood (not recorded which). These receptor sequences come from a woman between 25 and 40 years old with acute COVID-19. Each CDR3 is given with its conserved first and last residue. The order of the fields is clone size, V gene, CDR3 protein. Expanded clones get a size class; other rows say once, few or many, or leave the size out.

size: few; V: TRBV7-2; CDR3: CASSLTGGVWNTEAFF
size: once; V: TRBV27; CDR3: CASSPLGQGASYGYTF
size: NA; V: TRBV4-3; CDR3: CASSQEPDRGRGTGELFF
size: NA; V: TRBV11-2; CDR3: CASSFLSGGNTEAFF
size: NA; V: TRBV30; CDR3: CAWSSTGWGYTF
size: NA; V: TRBV4-3; CDR3: CASSQETGTGFEQYF
size: NA; V: TRBV3-1/TRBV3-2; CDR3: CASSQRQGGMNTEAFF
size: NA; V: TRBV4-3; CDR3: CASSQEISPGTEAFF
size: once; V: TRBV19; CDR3: CASSIAHYNEQFF
size: NA; V: TRBV10-3; CDR3: CAISESGHALTDTQYF
size: NA; V: TRBV3-1/TRBV3-2; CDR3: CASSLGQQMNTEAFF
size: NA; V: TRBV27; CDR3: CASSKGGTVDYTEAFF
size: NA; V: TRBV7-9; CDR3: CASSLVLAYEQYF
size: NA; V: TRBV7-2; CDR3: CASSLRLGEGSYEQYF
size: NA; V: TRBV28; CDR3: CASSPAFGAEADTQYF
size: NA; V: TRBV2; CDR3: CASSVDRGGTEAFF
size: NA; V: TRBV6-1; CDR3: CASSEAISSTGSTYTF
size: once; V: TRBV6-5; CDR3: CASSYSTGNNSPLHF